A single sample is the source of the 11 T cell receptor beta chains below, sequenced in a study of T cell repertoires in cytomegalovirus infection. One entry per CDR3 protein, called by TCRdb with MiXCR from the reads. Here the sample spans some 920,000 distinct CDR3 sequences, approximately 30% being singletons. Antigens of these TCRs are unknown. Source: cultured CD8+ T cells from PBMCs, taken from culture after CMV antigen stimulation. The receptors come from a human donor in good health (CMV status not recorded). Some clones in this sample may be carry-over from other donors' samples.

This clonotype was recorded at least ten times. The rearrangement uses TRBV12-3 or TRBV12-4 and TRBJ2-1; D not certain. V was cut by 4 bases and J by 8 bases, with 9 bases left in between. CDR3 size: 12 residues. CDR3 sequence reads: CASSSQIHEQFF. The CDR3 bases are TGTGCCAGCAGTTCCCAAATCCATGAGCAGTTCTTC.

The chain recombines TRBV27 with TRBJ2-7, with D perhaps matching TRBD1 (6 bases). The CDR3 totals 15 residues. Germline V gene lookup returns CDR1 MNHEY and CDR2 SMNVEV (reference sequence). Trimming pared 6 bases from V and 4 bases from J, leaving 19 bases between. CDR3 sequence (DNA): TGTGCCAGCAGACGACGTGGCAGGGGAGAATACGAGCAGTACGTC. Translating gives CASRRRGRGEYEQYV.

A few counts support this clonotype. The chain carries TRBV11-3 and TRBJ2-2; 9 bases fit TRBD2. The germline gives CDR1 SGHNT, CDR2 YENEEA. There are 15 residues in the CDR3. Trimming at V came to 5 bases and at J to 7 bases, leaving 8 bases not matched to a gene. In DNA form, the CDR3 reads TGTGCCAGCAGCCCAGCGGGGGGATTGGGCGGGGAGCTGTTTTTT. Translation: CASSPAGGLGGELFF.

V and J are TRBV4-2 and TRBJ2-2, with 7 bases identical to TRBD1. CDR3 length equals 15 residues. The germline CDR1 and CDR2 sequences are LGHNA and YNFKEQ. V shed 4 bases and J 3 bases; nucleotides not matched to a gene: 5. The CDR3 is CASSPPGQHTGELFF. In DNA, the CDR3 is TGTGCCAGCAGCCCCCCGGGACAGCACACCGGGGAGCTGTTTTTT.

This clonotype showed up just a few times. J is TRBJ1-5 and V is TRBV6-1; D may be TRBD1 (5 bases). The CDR3 runs to 16 residues. The V end was cut by 8 bases, the J end by 1 base, with 18 bases between. Germline V gene sequence: CDR1 MNHNS, CDR2 SASEGT. The CDR3 DNA is TGTGCCAGCGCCCCCCTGGTGGGGGGAAGCAATCAGCCCCAGCATTTT. This sequence encodes CASAPLVGGSNQPQHF.

CDR3 residues: CASSYSTGGFGYTF. CDR3 nucleotide sequence: TGTGCCAGCAGTTACTCGACGGGGGGGTTCGGCTACACCTTC. The gene calls are TRBV6-6 and TRBJ1-2; TRBD1 might be the D (5 bases). Germline V gives CDR1 MNHNY, CDR2 SVGAGI (reference sequence). The V gene lost 0 bases and the J gene lost 8 bases, with 13 bases spanning the gap. The CDR3 runs 14 residues.

This clonotype was observed many times. CDR3 in amino acids: CASSYIPGQSYNEQFF. The CDR3 coding sequence is TGTGCCAGCAGCTATATACCGGGACAGTCCTACAATGAGCAGTTCTTC. This chain uses TRBV7-9 with TRBJ2-1, with TRBD1 matching 7 bases. Germline CDR1 is SEHNR and CDR2 is FQNEAQ (reference sequence). CDR3 length equals 16 residues. With 4 bases clipped from V and 1 base from J, the junction kept 7 bases outside the gene matches.

CDR3 in amino acids: CSAQDFRGVTDTQYF. In nucleotides, the CDR3 is TGCAGTGCCCAGGACTTTCGAGGTGTCACAGATACGCAGTATTTT. V is TRBV20-1 and J is TRBJ2-3; D is perhaps TRBD2 (5 bases). The CDR3 loop spans 15 amino acids. Germline CDR1 reads DFQATT; CDR2 reads SNEGSKA (reference sequence). V was trimmed by 6 bases and J by 2 bases, leaving 18 bases between them.

V is TRBV15 and J is TRBJ1-2; D call uncertain. The germline gives CDR1 LNHNV, CDR2 YYDKDF (reference sequence). The germline V and J ends were trimmed by 0 bases and 4 bases, with 12 bases remaining between them. This CDR3 has 15 residues. The DNA for the CDR3 is TGTGCCACCAGCAGAGATCTCGGTTCTGCCTATGGCTACACCTTC. Amino acid sequence: CATSRDLGSAYGYTF.

This clonotype was picked up a small number of times. The chain carries TRBV5-1 and TRBJ2-3; 7 bases map to TRBD2. Looked up from germline, CDR1 is SGHRS and CDR2 is YFSETQ. The V gene end was trimmed by 2 bases and the J gene end by 6 bases; junction bases not matched to a gene: 9. CDR3 length equals 15 residues. The CDR3 nucleotides read TGCGCCAGCAGCTTCGGACTAGGAGTTAACGATACGCAGTATTTT. Translated, it gives CASSFGLGVNDTQYF.

This clonotype was seen only a few times. The chain is built from TRBV6-6 and TRBJ2-5; 7 bases match TRBD1. The CDR3 extends over 15 amino acids. Germline V gives CDR1 MNHNY, CDR2 SVGAGI (reference sequence). Trimming took 3 bases from V and 1 from J; bases not matched to a gene: 5. The CDR3 region has the DNA TGTGCCAGCAGTTATGACAGGGCGAGCCAAGAGACCCAGTACTTC. Translated: CASSYDRASQETQYF.